The 3 T cell receptor beta chains in this list originate from one sample, sequenced in a study of T cell responses to AZD1222 COVID-19 vaccine (dated by TCRdb to the early 2020s). Sample time point, as interpreted from the label and publication: baseline before first vaccination. Library construction relied on the immunoSEQ multiplex PCR assay. TCRdb took this table from immuneACCESS and kept in-frame rearrangements with V and J called. Such tables lack part of the clones; where checked against another copy, unresolved V genes explain under half of the gap, and the rest is unexplained. The sample table lists some 120,000 clones, approximately 85% of them with a count of one. The ten top clones hold about 8.5% of the sample. Sequences were derived from peripheral blood, sampled on day 0 of AZD1222 vaccination. All receptors come from an adult in good health.

The chain joins TRBV6-6 to TRBJ2-2; D is undetermined. Germline CDR1 is MNHNY and CDR2 is SVGAGI (reference sequence). The CDR3 has 12 amino acids. V was clipped by 6 bases and J by 4 bases, with 6 bases between them. DNA of the CDR3: TGTGCCAGCAGCCGGCGCACCGGGGAGCTGTTTTTT. Encoded protein: CASSRRTGELFF.

V gene TRBV2 combines with J gene TRBJ2-5; D gene uncertain. The ends were cut back, 5 bases at V and 3 bases at J, with 7 bases in the middle. The germline CDR1 and CDR2 sequences are SNHLY and FYNNEI. The CDR3 loop spans 12 amino acids. In nucleotides, the CDR3 is TGTGCCAGCAGTTACAAGGAAGAGACCCAGTACTTC. The encoded protein is CASSYKEETQYF.

The chain employs TRBV7-2 and TRBJ1-1; D might be TRBD1 (5 bases). The CDR3 spans 13 residues. From germline, CDR1 is SGHTA and CDR2 FQGNSA. Trimming pared 4 bases from V and 1 base from J, leaving 7 bases between. The CDR3 region has the DNA TGTGCCAGCAGCTCGGGACCGAACACTGAAGCTTTCTTT. Its protein product is CASSSGPNTEAFF.